These 7 T cell receptor delta chains were all obtained from the same sample, sequenced in a study of gamma-delta T cells after stem cell transplantation. TCRdb re-called the RT-PCR reads with CATT. The sample lists several hundred delta-chain clones; roughly 16% were seen once. The sample comprised gamma-delta T cells. Receptors originate from a human donor. It is not recorded whose cells these are; they may come from a transplant donor.

In regard to this clone: This probably arose from a read error, given a far larger clone one base away. The chain uses TRDV1 and TRDJ1; 9 nucleotides align to TRDD3. Germline CDR1 TSWWSYY, CDR2 QGS. V shed 0 bases and J 0 bases; nucleotides not matched to a gene: 35. The CDR3 loop spans 27 amino acids. The CDR3 DNA is TGTGCTCTTGGGGAACTAAGGACGGTTCGCGGCGTCCTACGAATTGTGGGGGATAAGCGGGACACCGATAAACTCATCTTT. Encoded protein: CALGELRTVRGVLRIVGDKRDTDKLIF.

By proportion, this clone is medium-sized (0.01 to 0.1%). This chain links TRDV1 with TRDJ1; 7 bases agree with TRDD2. V shed 3 bases, J shed 8 bases, and the junction held 15 bases outside the gene matches. The length of the CDR3 is 16 residues. Germline values: CDR1 TSWWSYY, CDR2 QGS. The DNA for the CDR3 is TGTGCTCTTGGGGATGTCCTTCCTCCCCGTCTGGTAAAACTCATCTTT. It specifies CALGDVLPPRLVKLIF.

Concerning this clone: A much larger clone sits a single nucleotide away, making a read error possible. The rearrangement uses TRDV1 and TRDJ1; TRDD3 matches at 13 bases. The V and J ends lost 0 bases and 0 bases, in that order; junction bases with no gene match: 43. Germline CDR1 TSWWSYY, CDR2 QGS. The CDR3 runs 31 residues. CDR3 sequence: CALGELRWALPLPLLGDTPTTLRRYTDKLIF. CDR3 nucleotide sequence: TGTGCTCTTGGGGAACTTAGGTGGGCCCTTCCCCTGCCCCTACTGGGGGATACGCCTACTACCCTACGCAGGTACACCGATAAACTCATCTTT.

In DNA form, the CDR3 reads TGTGCCTGTGACACTCTCGGGGAGGAGGCCGATAAACTCATCTTT. Encoded protein: CACDTLGEEADKLIF. This chain links TRDV2 with TRDJ1; possibly TRDD3 for D (5 bases). V gave up 1 base and J gave up 3 bases, with 14 bases separating them. The V gene's germline CDR1 is GEAIGNYY and CDR2 EKD. The CDR3 loop spans 15 amino acids.

This clone is labeled medium-sized. Other DNA sequences within the sample encode an identical CDR3. The chain carries TRDV1 and TRDJ1, with a tentative D call TRDD2 (6 bases). Germline CDR1 TSWWSYY, CDR2 QGS. CDR3 length: 20 residues. With 4 bases removed from V and 1 base from J, the gap between germline ends came to 28 bases. CDR3 protein: CALGVRPSRNSYWPTDKLIF. Written as DNA, the CDR3 is TGTGCTCTTGGGGTAAGGCCTTCCCGAAACTCATACTGGCCCACCGATAAACTCATCTTT.

Regarding this clone: A far more abundant clone sits one base away, making this likely a read error. The sample contains more than one DNA sequence encoding this CDR3. This chain joins TRDV2 and TRDJ3; TRDD3 agrees at 7 bases. This CDR3 has 25 amino acids. V was pared by 0 bases and J by 1 base, with 26 bases of the junction left unmatched. The germline CDR1 and CDR2 sequences are GEAIGNYY and EKD. The CDR3 is CACDTVSGWGTPLRLSSWDTRQMFF. The CDR3 region has the DNA TGTGCCTGTGACACCGTGAGTGGATGGGGGACTCCGCTTCGTTTATCGTCCTGGGACACCCGACAGATGTTTTTC.

This clone is judged medium-sized. Other DNA variants within this sample encode the same CDR3. The rearrangement uses TRDV2 and TRDJ1, with D possibly TRDD3 on 6 matching bases. The CDR3 is 13 residues long. CDR1 is GEAIGNYY and CDR2 is EKD in the germline V gene. Between the trimmed V and J ends, which lost 7 bases and 2 bases, there was a span of 13 bases. CDR3 nucleotide sequence: TGTGCCTGCTTTCGGATACAGACCGATAAACTCATCTTT. This gives the protein CACFRIQTDKLIF.